Below are 11 T cell receptor beta chains sequenced from a single sample in a study of neoadjuvant anti-PD-1 for oral cavity cancer. Here immunoSEQ multiplex PCR was the method, and the copy in TCRdb shows in-frame clones only, minus some. The sample consists of some 31,000 clones, more than 65% of them appearing once. Time point of the sample: after neoadjuvant nivolumab, at surgical resection. This sample comprised PBMCs, obtained after nivolumab (anti-PD-1) treatment. These receptors all come from a person between 40 and 80 years old with oral cavity squamous cell carcinoma.

The chain uses TRBV6-5 and TRBJ2-5; the D gene is possibly TRBD2 (5 bases). The germline V gene encodes CDR1 MNHEY and CDR2 SVGAGI. The CDR3 extends over 13 amino acids. Deletions cut 5 bases from V and 11 bases from J, with 18 bases between. CDR3 protein: CASSTGGLGKQYF. DNA of the CDR3: TGTGCCAGCAGTACCGGCGGACTCGGGAAGCAGTACTTC.

The rearrangement links TRBV7-2 to TRBJ1-6; D possibly corresponds to TRBD1 (5 bases). Germline V gives CDR1 SGHTA, CDR2 FQGNSA. Trimming pared 1 base from V and 8 bases from J, leaving 12 bases between. This CDR3 has 15 residues. CDR3 residues: CASSLVGVRYSPLHF. The CDR3 bases are TGTGCCAGCAGCTTAGTGGGGGTACGCTATTCACCCCTCCACTTT.

A few counts support this clone. The V gene is TRBV4-3, the J gene TRBJ2-2; 9 bases are a match to TRBD1. Germline-derived CDR1 and CDR2 are LGHNA and YSLEER. The CDR3 is made up of 16 amino acids. Germline trimming cut 4 bases from V and 7 bases from J; bases unmatched to any gene: 10. The CDR3 loop is CASSRGTGTPGGELFF. In DNA, the CDR3 is TGCGCCAGCAGCCGAGGGACAGGGACCCCGGGCGGGGAGCTGTTTTTT.

The chain recombines TRBV6-6 with TRBJ2-1, with a tentative D call TRBD2 (5 bases). The CDR3 is made up of 15 amino acids. Trimming removed 0 bases from V and 4 bases from J, with 10 bases in between. Germline values: CDR1 MNHNY, CDR2 SVGAGI (reference sequence). The CDR3 protein is CASSYSLDIYNEQFF. The CDR3 DNA reads as TGTGCCAGCAGTTACTCACTAGATATATACAATGAGCAGTTCTTC.

The chain combines TRBV6-1 with TRBJ2-2; D possibly corresponds to TRBD1 (6 bases). Per the germline V gene, CDR1 is MNHNS and CDR2 is SASEGT. Trimming removed 10 bases at V and 0 bases at J, with 15 bases between. This CDR3 comprises 15 residues. This chain's CDR3 is CAISPGHTNTGELFF. The CDR3 DNA reads TGTGCCATTTCCCCGGGACATACGAACACCGGGGAGCTGTTTTTT.

The rearrangement joins TRBV11-3 to TRBJ2-3, with no clear D. CDR3 length equals 15 residues. Germline V CDR1 and CDR2: SGHNT, YENEEA. The V gene lost 0 bases and the J gene lost 2 bases, with 9 bases spanning the gap. The CDR3: CASSLESGPTDTQYF. As DNA, the CDR3 is TGTGCCAGCAGCTTAGAGAGTGGACCCACAGATACGCAGTATTTT.

CDR3 DNA sequence: TGTGCCAGCAGCTTAGGAGCAACGAGCTCTGGAAACACCATATATTTT. Translating it yields CASSLGATSSGNTIYF. This rearrangement joins TRBV11-3 to TRBJ1-3; no definite D call. V dropped 1 base and J dropped 0 bases, with 10 bases sitting between them. The length of the CDR3 is 16 residues. Per the germline V gene, CDR1 is SGHNT and CDR2 is YENEEA.

The CDR3 region has the DNA TGTGCCAGTAACGGTGCACACTGGAACACTGAAGCTTTCTTT. Translation gives CASNGAHWNTEAFF. The chain recombines TRBV19 with TRBJ1-1, with D unclear. Trimming pared 7 bases from V and 1 base from J, leaving 13 bases between. The CDR3 is made up of 14 amino acids. Germline V gene lookup returns CDR1 LNHDA and CDR2 SQIVND (reference sequence).

V is TRBV7-2 and J is TRBJ2-7; 9 bases match TRBD2. Trimming at V came to 5 bases and at J to 4 bases, leaving 9 bases not matched to a gene. CDR1 SGHTA and CDR2 FQGNSA come from the germline V gene. The CDR3 loop spans 15 amino acids. CDR3 region: CASSSSSGEQYEQYF. CDR3 DNA sequence: TGTGCCAGCAGCAGCTCTAGCGGGGAACAATACGAGCAGTACTTC.

This sequence joins TRBV5-1 and TRBJ2-1, with 9 bases identical to TRBD1. This CDR3 spans 16 amino acids. Looked up from germline, CDR1 is SGHRS and CDR2 is YFSETQ. J was trimmed by 6 bases and V by 4 bases; bases with no gene match: 11. The CDR3 loop is CASSLRPQGAGNEQFF. CDR3 bases: TGCGCCAGCAGCCTGAGACCACAGGGGGCAGGCAATGAGCAGTTCTTC.

This chain uses TRBV7-2 with TRBJ2-7; 13 bases agree with TRBD2. This CDR3 contains 15 residues. V lost 4 bases, J lost 3 bases, and 3 bases stayed unmatched. The V gene's germline CDR1 is SGHTA and CDR2 FQGNSA. The CDR3 sequence is CASSSTSGGGYEQYF. CDR3 DNA: TGTGCCAGCAGCTCTACTAGCGGGGGGGGCTACGAGCAGTACTTC.